This TCR beta chain was sequenced during a study of CD8+ T cells in alopecia areata. Treatment of the sample: oral pan-JAK inhibitor, 5-10 mg twice daily. Extracted RNA was reverse transcribed into cDNA, the sequencing template. Assay used: immunoSEQ multiplex PCR; TCRdb lists only in-frame clones, some missing. The table has approximately 120,000 clones, over 60% seen once. In germline, CDR1 is SGHDT, CDR2 YYEEEE. The CDR3 extends over 17 amino acids. The J segment lost 1 base and the V segment lost 1 base, leaving 7 bases of the junction unmatched. This specimen consisted of CD4+ T cells sorted from blood, obtained at week 4, from a patient treated with tofacitinib. The chain links TRBV5-6 to TRBJ1-5, with 8 bases matching TRBD1. The receptor was isolated from a human donor with alopecia areata. CDR3 coding DNA: TGTGCCAGCAGCTTGTCTCGGCACAGGGGGAGCAATCAGCCCCAGCATTTT. It specifies CASSLSRHRGSNQPQHF.